These T cell receptor beta chains were read from a single sample in a study of blood T cell repertoires in COVID-19. Sequencing was performed with immunoSEQ multiplex PCR; in TCRdb, only in-frame clones are kept and a portion is missing. This table holds tens of thousands of clones, about nine tenths found once. The sample comprised peripheral blood. All receptors derive from a man older than 75 with acute or convalescent COVID-19. CDR3s include the opening cysteine and the closing phenylalanine or tryptophan. Size values are once, few and many counts, or a class for expanded clones, and some rows have none.

v_gene	abundance	j_gene	CDR3aa
TRBV5-1	.	TRBJ2-5	CASSLTGGLETQYF
TRBV28	.	TRBJ1-3	CASIRTGGEYDTIYF
TRBV3-1/TRBV3-2	few	TRBJ1-5	CASSQVGQGTDQPQHF
TRBV7-9	medium-sized	TRBJ2-3	CASSAGQGAQVEQYF
TRBV7-9	.	TRBJ1-3	CASSLARASGNTIYF
TRBV7-2	.	TRBJ2-3	CASSPTSGGFTDTQYF
TRBV18	.	TRBJ2-1	CASSGAPEEQFF
TRBV5-1	.	TRBJ2-5	CASSWDSQETQYF
TRBV5-1	once	TRBJ2-2	CASSYGTANTGELFF
TRBV19	.	TRBJ1-1	CASLNRENTEAFF
TRBV15	.	TRBJ1-5	CATSRGGASNQPQHF
TRBV19	.	TRBJ2-2	CASSTTGNTGELFF
TRBV27	.	TRBJ1-1	CASSLIGANTEAFF
TRBV5-1	.	TRBJ2-7	CASSPGHASYEQYF
TRBV27	.	TRBJ2-3	CASSLRSGGTVTATDTQYF
TRBV27	.	TRBJ2-1	CAAAPSGDNEQFF
TRBV9	.	TRBJ1-2	CASSPREGSNYGYTF
TRBV7-6	.	TRBJ2-5	CASSPGTPQETQYF
TRBV5-1	.	TRBJ1-4	CASSPDRGHEKLFF
TRBV6-2/TRBV6-3	.	TRBJ1-5	CASSSPGTGLHSNQPQHF
TRBV2	.	TRBJ1-2	CASGTAKWYGYTF
TRBV5-1	.	TRBJ2-5	CASSLADRDQETQYF
TRBV7-2	.	TRBJ2-3	CASSLVAGSSTDTQYF
TRBV5-1	once	TRBJ1-3	CASSPDSKLSGNTIYF
TRBV12-3/TRBV12-4	.	TRBJ1-6	CASRRGLGSPLHF
TRBV6-5	.	TRBJ2-2	CASRPPPRATGELFF
TRBV13	.	TRBJ2-1	CASSLVRLAGSGEQFF
TRBV6-6	few	TRBJ2-2	CASSPRGGRDTGELFF
TRBV6-2/TRBV6-3	.	TRBJ1-5	CASSDHTGAFNQPQHF
TRBV28	.	TRBJ1-6	CAGQGSQSPLHF
TRBV5-1	.	TRBJ2-5	CASSSMLQETQYF
TRBV7-2	.	TRBJ2-7	CASSFQRGSSYEQYF